These T cell receptor beta chains were read from a single sample in a study of CD8 T cells in ankylosing spondylitis. TCRdb reanalysed the 5' RACE reads using MiXCR and keeps one entry per CDR3 protein. The table has around 770,000 distinct CDR3 sequences, around 19% seen once. Sequencing was performed on blood, either unsorted or a sorted T cell fraction (not recorded which). The receptors derive from a male donor with ankylosing spondylitis. Both conserved end residues are part of each CDR3. The order of the fields is J gene, clone size, V gene, D gene, CDR3 protein, CDR3 DNA. D genes are given only for firm matches. A row's size may be missing; if present it is once, few, many or a size class.

j_gene: TRBJ1-2; abundance: few; v_gene: TRBV29-1; d_gene: TRBD1; CDR3aa: CSGTGTAYSYGYTF; CDR3nt: TGCAGCGGAACCGGGACAGCTTATTCCTATGGCTACACCTTC
j_gene: TRBJ2-7; abundance: few; v_gene: TRBV7-2; d_gene: NA; CDR3aa: CASSLTRDEQYF; CDR3nt: TGTGCCAGCAGCCTAACACGGGACGAGCAGTACTTC
j_gene: TRBJ1-5; abundance: NA; v_gene: TRBV20-1; d_gene: NA; CDR3aa: CSAPGEGNQPQHF; CDR3nt: TGCAGTGCCCCAGGGGAGGGCAATCAGCCCCAGCATTTT
j_gene: TRBJ1-3; abundance: few; v_gene: TRBV10-3; d_gene: NA; CDR3aa: CAISDGDASGNTIYF; CDR3nt: TGTGCCATCAGTGACGGGGACGCCTCTGGAAACACCATATATTTT
j_gene: TRBJ2-1; abundance: few; v_gene: TRBV11-2; d_gene: NA; CDR3aa: CASSLGVGGDEQFF; CDR3nt: TGTGCCAGCAGCTTAGGGGTAGGTGGTGATGAGCAGTTCTTC
j_gene: TRBJ2-5; abundance: NA; v_gene: TRBV18; d_gene: NA; CDR3aa: CASSPTGQKQETQYF; CDR3nt: TGTGCCAGCTCACCAACCGGACAGAAACAAGAGACCCAGTACTTC
j_gene: TRBJ2-2; abundance: few; v_gene: TRBV4-3; d_gene: TRBD1; CDR3aa: CASSDFGQVNTGELFF; CDR3nt: TGCGCCAGCAGCGACTTCGGACAGGTGAACACCGGGGAGCTGTTTTTT
j_gene: TRBJ2-7; abundance: few; v_gene: TRBV18; d_gene: NA; CDR3aa: CASSPTGTMSSYEQYF; CDR3nt: TGTGCCAGCTCACCCACCGGGACAATGAGCTCCTACGAGCAGTACTTC
j_gene: TRBJ2-1; abundance: few; v_gene: TRBV6-1; d_gene: TRBD1; CDR3aa: CASKSTGAYNEQFF; CDR3nt: TGTGCCAGCAAGTCCACAGGGGCTTACAATGAGCAGTTCTTC
j_gene: TRBJ1-2; abundance: NA; v_gene: TRBV12-3/TRBV12-4; d_gene: TRBD1; CDR3aa: CASSSDRGVSYGYTF; CDR3nt: TGTGCCAGCAGTTCCGACAGGGGGGTGAGCTATGGCTACACCTTC
j_gene: TRBJ2-7; abundance: NA; v_gene: TRBV7-2; d_gene: NA; CDR3aa: CASSLVAGTGYEQYF; CDR3nt: TGTGCCAGCAGCTTAGTAGCTGGAACGGGCTACGAGCAGTACTTC
j_gene: TRBJ2-2; abundance: few; v_gene: TRBV12-3/TRBV12-4; d_gene: NA; CDR3aa: CASSPREVTGELFF; CDR3nt: TGTGCCAGCAGTCCCAGGGAGGTAACCGGGGAGCTGTTTTTT
j_gene: TRBJ1-2; abundance: NA; v_gene: TRBV5-1; d_gene: TRBD1; CDR3aa: CASSLASGTGHYGYTF; CDR3nt: TGCGCCAGCAGCTTGGCCTCCGGGACAGGGCACTATGGCTACACCTTC
j_gene: TRBJ1-1; abundance: few; v_gene: TRBV29-1; d_gene: NA; CDR3aa: CSVEEYGGNTEAFF; CDR3nt: TGCAGCGTTGAAGAATATGGTGGGAACACTGAAGCTTTCTTT
j_gene: TRBJ1-4; abundance: NA; v_gene: TRBV29-1; d_gene: NA; CDR3aa: CSVLGRESEKLFF; CDR3nt: TGCAGCGTTTTGGGCAGGGAAAGCGAAAAACTGTTTTTT
j_gene: TRBJ1-1; abundance: few; v_gene: TRBV12-3/TRBV12-4; d_gene: NA; CDR3aa: CASTGRGQGNTEAFF; CDR3nt: TGTGCCAGCACCGGGAGAGGGCAGGGGAACACTGAAGCTTTCTTT
j_gene: TRBJ1-6; abundance: NA; v_gene: TRBV27; d_gene: NA; CDR3aa: CASSLVPYGNSPLHF; CDR3nt: TGTGCCAGCAGTTTAGTTCCCTACGGTAATTCACCCCTCCACTTT